These T cell receptor beta chains were read from a single sample in a study of T cell repertoires in cytomegalovirus infection. TCRdb used MiXCR to reprocess the reads, holding one entry per CDR3 protein. This table has hundreds of thousands of distinct CDR3 sequences, 30% to 35% appearing once. No cognate antigen is known for these TCRs. Source: cultured PBMCs, taken from culture after CMV antigen stimulation. Receptors were obtained from a human donor in good health (CMV status not recorded). Some clones in this sample may be carry-over from other donors' samples. CDR3s include the opening cysteine and the closing phenylalanine or tryptophan. The order of the fields is clone size, D gene, V gene, J gene, CDR3 DNA, CDR3 protein. A D gene is named only where the DNA matches it firmly. A row's size may be missing; if present it is once, few, many or a size class.

-	TRBD1	TRBV7-8	TRBJ2-3	TGTGCCAGCAGCTTATCCATGACAGGGCCCACAGATACGCAGTATTTT	CASSLSMTGPTDTQYF
-	-	TRBV12-3/TRBV12-4	TRBJ2-4	TGTGCCAGCAGTTCCGCGTGGGGTGCCGGGGTCTCCAAAAACATTCAGTACTTC	CASSSAWGAGVSKNIQYF
-	-	TRBV19	TRBJ1-1	TGTGCCAGTAGTCCTAATAGGGGGGTCTGGGGGGTTACAGGGAACACTGAAGCTTTCTTT	CASSPNRGVWGVTGNTEAFF
few	-	TRBV28	TRBJ2-1	TGTGCCAGCAGTTTTGAAAGCCCGGTTGAGCAGTTCTTC	CASSFESPVEQFF
many	TRBD1	TRBV7-2	TRBJ1-2	TGTGCCAGCAGCTCGGGGGGACAGAGGTACACCTTC	CASSSGGQRYTF
few	-	TRBV7-2	TRBJ2-1	TGTGCCAGCCGGCTTATGGGCAATGAGCAGTTCTTC	CASRLMGNEQFF
-	TRBD2	TRBV15	TRBJ2-1	TGTGCCACCAGCAGAAAGGGGACTAGCTTATCCTACAATGAGCAGTTCTTC	CATSRKGTSLSYNEQFF
-	-	TRBV6-2/TRBV6-3	TRBJ1-1	TGTGCCAGCAGCAACACGGCCATGGTGAACACTGAAGCTTTCTTT	CASSNTAMVNTEAFF
many	TRBD1	TRBV7-2	TRBJ2-1	TGTGCCAGCAGCTTACGAGGAAGGGACAGGGGGGAACCTAACAACTACAATGAGCAGTTCTTC	CASSLRGRDRGEPNNYNEQFF
-	TRBD1	TRBV7-9	TRBJ2-5	TGTGCCAGCAGCCCCCCGGGACAGGACGAAGAGACCCAGTACTTC	CASSPPGQDEETQYF
-	-	TRBV2	TRBJ2-7	TGTGCCAGCTCCGGGACAAGCGATGGGGAGCAGTACTTC	CASSGTSDGEQYF
-	-	TRBV6-2/TRBV6-3	TRBJ2-1	TGTGCCAGCTTATCAGGTCCCTACAATGAGCAGTTCTTC	CASLSGPYNEQFF
many	-	TRBV7-8	TRBJ1-6	TGTGCCAGCAGCTCACGCGAATATCAAGGTTTTCATTCACCCCTCCACTTT	CASSSREYQGFHSPLHF
-	-	TRBV2	TRBJ2-7	TGTGCCAGTCGCCAGGGGTCCCCCTACGAGCAGTACTTC	CASRQGSPYEQYF
-	-	TRBV19	TRBJ1-2	TGTGCCAGTAGTACGCCCGACAGGCCGAGCGTTGGGAACACCTTC	CASSTPDRPSVGNTF